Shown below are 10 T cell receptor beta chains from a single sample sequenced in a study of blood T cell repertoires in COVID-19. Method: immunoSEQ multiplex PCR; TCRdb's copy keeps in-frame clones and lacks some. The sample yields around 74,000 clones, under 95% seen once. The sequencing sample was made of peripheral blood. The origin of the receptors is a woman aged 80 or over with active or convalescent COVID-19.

In DNA form, the CDR3 reads TGTGCCAGCAGCTTTCCGAGCTCCTACGAGCAGTACTTC. It yields the protein CASSFPSSYEQYF. This chain connects TRBV7-3 to TRBJ2-7; D is uncertain. The CDR3 spans 13 residues. V gave up 3 bases and J gave up 0 bases, with 6 bases separating them. Germline loops: CDR1 SGHTA, CDR2 FQGTGA.

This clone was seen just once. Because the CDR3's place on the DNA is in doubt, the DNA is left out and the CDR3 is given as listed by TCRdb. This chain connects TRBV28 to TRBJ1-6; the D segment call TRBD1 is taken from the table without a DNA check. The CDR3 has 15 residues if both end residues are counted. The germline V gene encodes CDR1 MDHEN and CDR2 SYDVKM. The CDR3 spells CASSTSGQGNSPLHF.

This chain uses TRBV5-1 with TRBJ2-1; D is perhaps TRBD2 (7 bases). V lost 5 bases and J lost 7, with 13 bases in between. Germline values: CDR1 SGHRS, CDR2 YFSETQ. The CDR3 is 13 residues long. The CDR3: CASRTGGPNEQFF. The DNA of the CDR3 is TGCGCCAGCAGGACGGGGGGCCCGAATGAGCAGTTCTTC.

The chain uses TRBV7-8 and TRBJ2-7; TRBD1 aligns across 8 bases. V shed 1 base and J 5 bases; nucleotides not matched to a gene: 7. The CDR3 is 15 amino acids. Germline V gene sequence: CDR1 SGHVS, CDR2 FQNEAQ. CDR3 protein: CASSLGDRLLDEQYF. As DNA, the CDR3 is TGTGCCAGCAGCTTAGGGGACAGGCTACTCGACGAGCAGTACTTC.

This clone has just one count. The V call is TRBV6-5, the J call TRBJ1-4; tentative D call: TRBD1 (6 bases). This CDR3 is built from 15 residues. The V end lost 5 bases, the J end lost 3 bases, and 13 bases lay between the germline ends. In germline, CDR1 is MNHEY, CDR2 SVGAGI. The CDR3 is CASSRMTGSNEKLFF. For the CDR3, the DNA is TGTGCCAGCAGTCGAATGACAGGATCTAATGAAAAACTGTTTTTT.

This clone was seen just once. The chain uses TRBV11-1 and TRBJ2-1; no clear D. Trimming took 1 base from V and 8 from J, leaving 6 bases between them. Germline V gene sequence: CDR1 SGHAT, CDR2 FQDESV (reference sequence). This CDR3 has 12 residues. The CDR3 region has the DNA TGTGCCAGCAGCTTAGACAGAGATGAGCAGTTCTTC. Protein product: CASSLDRDEQFF.

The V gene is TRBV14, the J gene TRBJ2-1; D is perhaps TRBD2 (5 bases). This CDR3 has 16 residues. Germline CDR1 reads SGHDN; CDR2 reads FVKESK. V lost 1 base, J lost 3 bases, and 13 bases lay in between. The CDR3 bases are TGTGCCAGCAGCCAAGTGGCTAGCTGGGGCTACAATGAGCAGTTCTTC. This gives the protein CASSQVASWGYNEQFF.

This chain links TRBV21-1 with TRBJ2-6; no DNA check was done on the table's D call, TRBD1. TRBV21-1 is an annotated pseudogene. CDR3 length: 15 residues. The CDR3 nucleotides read TGTGCCAGCGGGGACAGGATCGATGGGGCCAACGTCCTGACTTTC. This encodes CASGDRIDGANVLTF.

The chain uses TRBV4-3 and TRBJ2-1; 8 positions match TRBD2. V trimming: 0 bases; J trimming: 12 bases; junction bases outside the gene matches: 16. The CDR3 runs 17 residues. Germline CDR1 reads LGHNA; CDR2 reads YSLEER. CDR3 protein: CASSQDMIGGALIRQFF. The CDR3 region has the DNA TGCGCCAGCAGCCAAGATATGATCGGGGGGGCCTTAATTCGGCAGTTCTTC.

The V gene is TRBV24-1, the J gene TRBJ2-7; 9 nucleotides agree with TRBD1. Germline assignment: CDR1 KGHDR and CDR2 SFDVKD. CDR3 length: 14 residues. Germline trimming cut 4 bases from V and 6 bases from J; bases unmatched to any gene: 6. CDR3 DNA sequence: TGTGCCACCAGTGACCGGACAGGGGTAGGCGAGCAGTACTTC. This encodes CATSDRTGVGEQYF.